These T cell receptor beta chains were read from a single sample in a study of T cell changes during pregnancy in multiple sclerosis. TCRdb's table, derived via immunoSEQ multiplex PCR, lists solely in-frame clones and lacks some. This sample has about 13,000 clones; about nine tenths occur once, and the top ten carry under 15%. The sequenced sample was CD8+ T cells from peripheral blood mononuclear cells, obtained after pregnancy. Receptor source: a female donor in good health, enrolled as a control in a pregnancy study. The CDR3 runs from the conserved cysteine through the conserved F or W. Each record gives: V gene, clone size, J gene, D gene, CDR3 protein, CDR3 DNA. D genes are given only for firm matches. Where a row states a size, it is once, few, many or the class of an expanded clone; other rows omit it.

TRBV27	-	TRBJ2-2	TRBD1	CASSLGTGGYTGELFF	TGTGCCAGCAGTTTAGGGACAGGGGGTTACACCGGGGAGCTGTTTTTT
TRBV27	-	TRBJ1-1	TRBD1	CASRKQGEGTEAFF	TGTGCCAGCAGGAAACAGGGGGAGGGCACTGAAGCTTTCTTT
TRBV28	-	TRBJ1-5	-	CASSLSVNSNQPQHF	TGTGCCAGCAGTTTATCCGTAAATAGCAATCAGCCCCAGCATTTT
TRBV9	-	TRBJ2-5	TRBD2	CASSRGGGPQETQYF	TGTGCCAGCAGCCGGGGGGGCGGACCCCAAGAGACCCAGTACTTC
TRBV4-1	-	TRBJ1-6	TRBD1	CASSQGGTGGNSPLHF	TGCGCCAGCAGCCAAGGGGGGACAGGGGGTAATTCACCCCTCCACTTT
TRBV2	-	TRBJ1-5	-	CASMGGRGSQPQHF	TGTGCCAGCATGGGTGGCAGGGGCTCTCAGCCCCAGCATTTT
TRBV4-1	-	TRBJ2-3	TRBD1	CASSSRTGDIDTDTQYF	TGCGCCAGCAGCTCCCGGACAGGGGATATTGACACAGATACGCAGTATTTT
TRBV27	-	TRBJ2-2	TRBD2	CASSFTSGNTGELFF	TGTGCCAGCAGTTTTACTAGCGGAAACACCGGGGAGCTGTTTTTT
TRBV30	-	TRBJ2-2	TRBD1	CAWRGDRVSRPGELFF	TGTGCCTGGAGGGGGGACAGGGTGAGTAGGCCCGGGGAGCTGTTTTTT
TRBV28	once	TRBJ1-5	-	CASSLIGVNQPQHF	TGTGCCAGCAGTCTCATCGGGGTCAATCAGCCCCAGCATTTT
TRBV28	-	TRBJ2-5	TRBD1	CASSFRARDRGKTQYF	TGTGCCAGCAGTTTTCGCGCCCGTGACAGGGGAAAGACCCAGTACTTC
TRBV2	-	TRBJ2-7	-	CASSEGGLPSYEQYF	TGTGCCAGCAGTGAGGGGGGGCTGCCCTCCTACGAGCAGTACTTC
TRBV5-4	once	TRBJ2-1	-	CASSLERSSYNEQFF	TGTGCCAGCAGCTTGGAGCGGAGCTCCTACAATGAGCAGTTCTTC
TRBV30	medium-sized	TRBJ2-2	-	CAWRTGADTGELFF	TGTGCCTGGAGAACGGGAGCGGACACCGGGGAGCTGTTTTTT
TRBV5-4	-	TRBJ2-3	TRBD1	CASSADRGWGTDTQYF	TGTGCCAGCAGCGCCGACAGGGGCTGGGGCACAGATACGCAGTATTTT
TRBV7-2	once	TRBJ1-1	-	CASTLSGHFNTEAFF	TGTGCCAGCACCCTTTCGGGACACTTCAACACTGAAGCTTTCTTT
TRBV28	-	TRBJ2-5	TRBD2	CASSPRQGLAGAAGTQYF	TGTGCCAGCAGTCCCCGACAGGGACTAGCGGGGGCCGCCGGGACCCAGTACTTC
TRBV2	-	TRBJ2-4	-	CASIGEEGNIQYF	TGTGCCAGCATTGGAGAGGAGGGAAACATTCAGTACTTC
TRBV5-1	-	TRBJ2-1	TRBD2	CASSETSGGYNEQFF	TGCGCCAGCAGCGAGACTAGCGGGGGATACAATGAGCAGTTCTTC
TRBV6-5	-	TRBJ2-7	-	CASSYSEEGSYEQYF	TGTGCCAGCAGTTACTCTGAGGAAGGATCCTACGAGCAGTACTTC
TRBV6-1	-	TRBJ1-3	-	CASSEAFRTYSGNTIYF	TGTGCCAGCAGTGAAGCGTTCCGAACCTACTCTGGAAACACCATATATTTT
TRBV6-4	-	TRBJ2-3	TRBD2	CASSPGLAGGDTQYF	TGTGCCAGCAGTCCCGGACTAGCGGGGGGAGATACGCAGTATTTT
TRBV4-2	-	TRBJ1-5	TRBD1	CASSQDQGTGSQPQHF	TGTGCCAGCAGCCAAGATCAGGGGACAGGGAGCCAGCCCCAGCATTTT
TRBV4-1	-	TRBJ2-7	-	CASSQVADYSYEQYF	TGCGCCAGCAGCCAAGTAGCGGACTACTCCTACGAGCAGTACTTC
TRBV19	-	TRBJ2-7	-	CASRGGFGVYEQYF	TGTGCCAGTAGGGGCGGTTTCGGGGTCTACGAGCAGTACTTC
TRBV7-2	once	TRBJ2-1	TRBD2	CASSPGTSGRAMHEQFF	TGTGCCAGCAGCCCCGGGACTAGCGGGAGGGCCATGCATGAGCAGTTCTTC
TRBV5-1	-	TRBJ2-2	-	CASSLGHDTGELFF	TGCGCCAGCAGCCTGGGACACGACACCGGGGAGCTGTTTTTT
TRBV5-1	-	TRBJ2-5	-	CASSPRVAEETQYF	TGCGCCAGCAGCCCCCGGGTAGCGGAAGAGACCCAGTACTTC
TRBV5-5	-	TRBJ2-7	-	CASSLEGPGASGYEQYF	TGTGCCAGCAGCTTAGAGGGTCCGGGGGCTAGCGGCTACGAGCAGTACTTC
TRBV6-5	-	TRBJ2-1	TRBD2	CASRRLAFDEQFF	TGTGCCAGCAGGAGACTAGCTTTCGATGAGCAGTTCTTC
TRBV29-1	-	TRBJ1-2	-	CSVTTGEDGYTF	TGCAGCGTGACGACCGGGGAGGATGGCTACACCTTC
TRBV5-4	once	TRBJ2-3	-	CASSFEGYPDTQYF	TGTGCCAGCAGCTTCGAGGGCTATCCAGATACGCAGTATTTT
TRBV6-5	-	TRBJ2-2	-	CASSYNRAGELFF	TGTGCCAGCAGTTACAACAGGGCCGGGGAGCTGTTTTTT
TRBV6-1	few	TRBJ2-7	-	CASSEGAGGAGAYEQYF	TGTGCCAGCAGTGAGGGTGCTGGGGGGGCTGGGGCCTACGAGCAGTACTTC
TRBV28	-	TRBJ2-5	-	CASRPLDSPERETQYF	TGTGCCAGCAGACCCCTAGACAGCCCGGAAAGGGAGACCCAGTACTTC
TRBV18	-	TRBJ2-7	-	CASSPQGHNYEQYF	TGTGCCAGCTCACCACAGGGACATAACTACGAGCAGTACTTC
TRBV6-4	-	TRBJ2-1	TRBD2	CASSDGEGSYNEQFF	TGTGCCAGCAGTGACGGGGAGGGTTCCTACAATGAGCAGTTCTTC
TRBV7-6	once	TRBJ1-2	-	CASSPNPEVLNYGYTF	TGTGCCAGCAGCCCTAACCCCGAGGTTCTGAACTATGGCTACACCTTC
TRBV28	-	TRBJ2-1	-	CASSSRYSRSYNEQFF	TGTGCCAGCAGTTCACGATATTCGAGGTCCTACAATGAGCAGTTCTTC
TRBV4-1	-	TRBJ2-1	-	CASSQVSLYNEQFF	TGCGCCAGCAGCCAAGTGTCCTTATACAATGAGCAGTTCTTC
TRBV5-6	-	TRBJ1-6	TRBD1	CASSGGGAPNSPLHF	TGTGCCAGCAGCGGAGGGGGCGCACCCAATTCACCCCTCCACTTT
TRBV28	-	TRBJ2-7	TRBD2	CASSPRGGANSYEQYF	TGTGCCAGCAGTCCCCGCGGGGGGGCGAACTCCTACGAGCAGTACTTC
TRBV5-6	-	TRBJ2-3	TRBD2	CASSLGLANPDTQYF	TGTGCCAGCAGTTTGGGACTAGCTAACCCAGATACGCAGTATTTT
TRBV5-5	-	TRBJ2-2	TRBD2	CASSLWERGDTGELFF	TGTGCCAGCAGCTTGTGGGAGCGGGGGGACACCGGGGAGCTGTTTTTT
TRBV5-4	-	TRBJ2-1	-	CASSPPTGLGDEQFF	TGTGCCAGCAGCCCGCCGACAGGCTTGGGAGATGAGCAGTTCTTC